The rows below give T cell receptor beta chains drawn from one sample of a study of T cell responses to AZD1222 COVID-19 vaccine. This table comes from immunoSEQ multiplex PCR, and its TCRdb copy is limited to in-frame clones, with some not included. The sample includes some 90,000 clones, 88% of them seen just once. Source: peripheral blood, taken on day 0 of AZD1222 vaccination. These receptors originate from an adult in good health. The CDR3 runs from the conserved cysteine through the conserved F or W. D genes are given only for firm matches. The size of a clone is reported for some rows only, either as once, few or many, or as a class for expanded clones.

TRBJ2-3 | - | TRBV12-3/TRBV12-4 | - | CASSPSGDTQYF | TGTGCCAGCAGTCCTTCCGGGGATACGCAGTATTTT
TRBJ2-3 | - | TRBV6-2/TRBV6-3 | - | CASSLQEKDTQYF | TGTGCCAGCAGTTTACAGGAAAAAGATACGCAGTATTTT
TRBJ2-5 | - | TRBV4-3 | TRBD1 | CASSQGGQNQETQYF | TGCGCCAGCAGCCAAGGGGGACAGAACCAAGAGACCCAGTACTTC
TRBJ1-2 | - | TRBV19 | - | CASSIIQGDGYTF | TGTGCCAGTAGTATTATTCAGGGAGACGGCTACACCTTC
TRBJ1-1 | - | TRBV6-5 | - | CASRWGGNTEAFF | TGTGCCAGCAGATGGGGGGGGAACACTGAAGCTTTCTTT
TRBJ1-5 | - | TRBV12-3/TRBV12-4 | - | CASSFENQPQHF | TGTGCCAGCAGTTTTGAGAATCAGCCCCAGCATTTT
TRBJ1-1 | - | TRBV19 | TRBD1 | CASSLQGWNTEAFF | TGTGCCAGTAGTTTACAGGGGTGGAACACTGAAGCTTTCTTT
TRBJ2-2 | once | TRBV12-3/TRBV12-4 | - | CASSPRGAGELFF | TGTGCCAGCAGCCCGAGAGGGGCCGGGGAGCTGTTTTTT
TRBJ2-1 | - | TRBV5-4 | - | CASSRGINEQFF | TGTGCCAGCAGCCGGGGAATCAATGAGCAGTTCTTC
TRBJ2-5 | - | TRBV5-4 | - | CASSLGTQRETQYF | TGTGCCAGCAGCTTGGGCACACAGAGGGAGACCCAGTACTTC
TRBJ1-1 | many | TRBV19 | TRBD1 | CASSTGQGNTEAFF | TGTGCCAGTAGTACGGGACAGGGGAACACTGAAGCTTTCTTT
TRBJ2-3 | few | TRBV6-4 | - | CASRAKPDGDTSTDTQYF | TGTGCCAGCAGGGCAAAACCTGACGGCGATACTAGCACAGATACGCAGTATTTT
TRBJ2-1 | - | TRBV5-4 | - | CASSFGGNEQFF | TGTGCCAGCAGCTTTGGAGGCAATGAGCAGTTCTTC
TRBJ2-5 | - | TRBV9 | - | CASSSLGGQETQYF | TGTGCCAGCAGCTCCCTTGGGGGCCAAGAGACCCAGTACTTC
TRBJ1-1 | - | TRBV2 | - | CASSEWREAFF | TGTGCCAGCAGTGAATGGAGAGAAGCTTTCTTT
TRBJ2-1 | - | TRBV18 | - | CASSPSRSSYNEQFF | TGTGCCAGCTCACCGAGCCGGAGCTCCTACAATGAGCAGTTCTTC
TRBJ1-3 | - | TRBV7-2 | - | CASSREASGNTIYF | TGTGCCAGCAGCCGGGAAGCCTCTGGAAACACCATATATTTT
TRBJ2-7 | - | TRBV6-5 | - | CASSYSRLDTYEQYF | TGTGCCAGCAGTTACTCGAGGCTAGATACTTACGAGCAGTACTTC
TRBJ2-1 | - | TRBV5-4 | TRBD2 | CASSSRRLAGYNEQFF | TGTGCCAGCAGCTCGAGACGACTAGCGGGCTACAATGAGCAGTTCTTC
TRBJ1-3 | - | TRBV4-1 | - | CASSPGDGAGNTIYF | TGCGCCAGCAGCCCCGGGGACGGAGCTGGAAACACCATATATTTT
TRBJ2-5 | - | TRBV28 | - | CASSLSEGAAQETQYF | TGTGCCAGCAGTTTATCGGAGGGGGCGGCCCAAGAGACCCAGTACTTC
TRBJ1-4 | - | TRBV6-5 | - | CASSYSKGVANEKLFF | TGTGCCAGCAGTTACTCGAAGGGGGTGGCTAATGAAAAACTGTTTTTT
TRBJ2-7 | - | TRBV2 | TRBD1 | CASEPGQGDEQYF | TGTGCCAGCGAACCCGGACAGGGCGACGAGCAGTACTTC
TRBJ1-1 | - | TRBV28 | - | CASSFIHTTEAFF | TGTGCCAGCAGTTTTATCCACACCACTGAAGCTTTCTTT
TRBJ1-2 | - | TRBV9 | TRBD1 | CASSVGQGRGYTF | TGTGCCAGCAGCGTCGGACAGGGGAGAGGCTACACCTTC
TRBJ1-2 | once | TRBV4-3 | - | CASSQEAGTNYGYTF | TGCGCCAGCAGCCAAGAGGCCGGAACTAACTATGGCTACACCTTC
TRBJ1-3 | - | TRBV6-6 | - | CATARGGENTIYF | TGTGCCACAGCGCGGGGAGGCGAAAACACCATATATTTT
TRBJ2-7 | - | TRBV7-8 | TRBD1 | CASSFRTGDYEQYF | TGTGCCAGCAGCTTTAGGACAGGGGATTACGAGCAGTACTTC
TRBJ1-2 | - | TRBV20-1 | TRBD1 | CSASLGQGAGYTF | TGCAGTGCTAGTCTGGGACAGGGGGCGGGCTACACCTTC
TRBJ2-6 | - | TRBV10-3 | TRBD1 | CAISEATGGRSSGANVLTF | TGTGCCATCAGTGAGGCGACAGGGGGCCGGAGCTCTGGGGCCAACGTCCTGACTTTC
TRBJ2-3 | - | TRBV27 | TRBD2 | CASSGIAGGEDTQYF | TGTGCCAGCAGCGGTATAGCGGGAGGGGAGGATACGCAGTATTTT
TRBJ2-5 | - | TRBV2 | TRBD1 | CASSERGRETQYF | TGTGCCAGCAGTGAAAGGGGGCGAGAGACCCAGTACTTC
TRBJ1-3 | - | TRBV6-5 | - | CASQRQQSSGNTIYF | TGTGCCAGCCAGCGACAGCAGAGCTCTGGAAACACCATATATTTT
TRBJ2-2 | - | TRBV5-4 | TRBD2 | CASSPRLAGDPNTGELFF | TGTGCCAGCAGCCCCCGACTAGCGGGGGACCCGAACACCGGGGAGCTGTTTTTT
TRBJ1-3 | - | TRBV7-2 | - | CASSEGVSGNTIYF | TGTGCCAGCAGCGAGGGAGTGTCTGGAAACACCATATATTTT
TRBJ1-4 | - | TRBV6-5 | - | CASSYEEAPNEKLFF | TGTGCCAGCAGTTATGAGGAGGCCCCTAATGAAAAACTGTTTTTT
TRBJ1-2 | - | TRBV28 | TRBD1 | CASREWTGNYGYTF | TGTGCCAGCAGGGAATGGACAGGGAACTATGGCTACACCTTC
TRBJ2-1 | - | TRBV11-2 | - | CASSLDMGHEQFF | TGTGCCAGCAGCTTAGATATGGGCCATGAGCAGTTCTTC
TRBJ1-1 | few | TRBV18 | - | CASSYGTANTEAFF | TGTGCCAGCTCATATGGGACGGCGAACACTGAAGCTTTCTTT
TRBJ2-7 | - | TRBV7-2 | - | CASSLAGFGGEQYF | TGTGCCAGCAGCTTAGCGGGTTTTGGGGGAGAGCAGTACTTC
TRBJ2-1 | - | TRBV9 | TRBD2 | CASSVLAGGDEQFF | TGTGCCAGCAGCGTATTAGCGGGGGGGGATGAGCAGTTCTTC
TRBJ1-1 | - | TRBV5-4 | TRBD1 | CASSSPAPGDRVNTEAFF | TGTGCCAGCAGCTCACCGGCCCCCGGGGACAGGGTGAACACTGAAGCTTTCTTT
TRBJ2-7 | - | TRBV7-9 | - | CASSLLLRGKGYEQYF | TGTGCCAGCAGCTTACTTCTTCGGGGGAAAGGCTACGAGCAGTACTTC
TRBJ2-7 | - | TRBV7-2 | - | CASSPPGQGGREQYF | TGTGCCAGCAGCCCCCCTGGCCAGGGCGGTCGGGAGCAGTACTTC
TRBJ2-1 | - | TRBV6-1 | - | CASSEEARYNEQFF | TGTGCCAGCAGTGAAGAGGCTCGTTACAATGAGCAGTTCTTC
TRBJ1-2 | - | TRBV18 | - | CASSPDARYGYTF | TGTGCCAGCTCACCAGACGCTCGCTATGGCTACACCTTC